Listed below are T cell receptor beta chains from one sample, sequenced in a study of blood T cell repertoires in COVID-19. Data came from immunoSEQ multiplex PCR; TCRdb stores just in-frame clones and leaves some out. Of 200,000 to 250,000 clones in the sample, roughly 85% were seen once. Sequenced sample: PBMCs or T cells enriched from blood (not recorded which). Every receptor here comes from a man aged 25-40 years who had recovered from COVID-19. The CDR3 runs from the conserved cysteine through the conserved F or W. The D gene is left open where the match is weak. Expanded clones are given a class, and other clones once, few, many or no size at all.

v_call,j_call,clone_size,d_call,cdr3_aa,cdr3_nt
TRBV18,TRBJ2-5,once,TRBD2,CASSPGGTSWETQYF,TGTGCCAGCTCCCCTGGAGGGACTAGCTGGGAGACCCAGTACTTC
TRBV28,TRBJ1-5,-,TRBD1,CASSFIPQGVRTNQPQHF,TGTGCCAGCAGTTTTATTCCCCAGGGGGTTCGGACCAATCAGCCCCAGCATTTT
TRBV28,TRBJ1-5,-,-,CASRLPGNQPQHF,TGTGCCAGCCGACTCCCCGGCAATCAGCCCCAGCATTTT
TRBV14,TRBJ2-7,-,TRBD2,CASSHPRGDSYEQYF,TGTGCCAGCAGCCATCCCCGGGGGGACTCCTACGAGCAGTACTTC
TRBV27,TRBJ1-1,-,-,CASKRNQGWSTEAFF,TGTGCCAGCAAGCGAAACCAGGGGTGGAGCACTGAAGCTTTCTTT
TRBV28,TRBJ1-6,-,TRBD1,CASTSQGRGQGTSPLHF,TGTGCCAGCACCTCCCAGGGGCGGGGACAGGGGACCTCACCCCTCCACTTT
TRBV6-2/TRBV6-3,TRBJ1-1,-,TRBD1,CASSFHSGTGVNEAFF,TGTGCCAGCAGTTTCCATTCCGGGACAGGGGTTAATGAAGCTTTCTTT
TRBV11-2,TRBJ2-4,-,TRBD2,CASSSGTSSGKNIQYF,TGTGCCAGCAGCTCCGGGACTAGTTCGGGAAAAAACATTCAGTACTTC
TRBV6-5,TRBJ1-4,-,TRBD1,CASRDRGANEKLFF,TGTGCCAGCAGAGACAGGGGGGCTAATGAAAAACTGTTTTTT
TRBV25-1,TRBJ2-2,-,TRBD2,CASSEASGNTGELFF,TGTGCCAGCAGTGAGGCTAGCGGGAATACCGGGGAGCTGTTTTTT
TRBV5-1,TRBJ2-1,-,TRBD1,CASTRNRGQYNEQFF,TGCGCCAGCACTCGCAACAGGGGGCAGTACAATGAGCAGTTCTTC
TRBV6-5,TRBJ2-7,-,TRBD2,CASSELTSGDYEQYF,TGTGCCAGCAGCGAGTTGACTAGCGGAGACTACGAGCAGTACTTC
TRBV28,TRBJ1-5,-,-,CASSFGSNQPQHF,TGTGCCAGCAGTTTCGGTAGCAATCAGCCCCAGCATTTT
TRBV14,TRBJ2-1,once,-,CASSQDRGRVSGVNEQFF,TGTGCCAGCAGCCAAGATAGGGGCCGGGTTTCGGGCGTTAATGAGCAGTTCTTC
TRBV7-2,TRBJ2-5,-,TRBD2,CASSFVAGGQETQYF,TGTGCCAGCAGCTTTGTTGCGGGGGGACAAGAGACCCAGTACTTC
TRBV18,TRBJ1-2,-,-,CASSPSRKPNYGYTF,TGTGCCAGCTCACCATCGCGGAAACCTAACTATGGCTACACCTTC
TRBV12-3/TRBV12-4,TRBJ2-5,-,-,CASSFVLEETQYF,TGTGCCAGCAGTTTCGTTTTAGAAGAGACCCAGTACTTC
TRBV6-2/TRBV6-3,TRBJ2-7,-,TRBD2,CASSFRTSDEQYF,TGTGCCAGCAGCTTCCGGACTAGTGACGAGCAGTACTTC
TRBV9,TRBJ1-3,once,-,CASSGDMSGNTIYF,TGTGCCAGCAGCGGCGACATGTCTGGAAACACCATATATTTT
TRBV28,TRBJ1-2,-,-,CASSFWSSGAWGYTF,TGTGCCAGCAGTTTTTGGTCGTCAGGGGCGTGGGGCTACACCTTC
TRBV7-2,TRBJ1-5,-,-,CASSFRQDQPQHF,TGTGCCAGCAGCTTCCGACAGGACCAGCCCCAGCATTTT
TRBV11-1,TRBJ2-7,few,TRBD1,CASSLRQGDIHEQYF,TGTGCCAGCAGCTTAAGACAGGGAGATATCCACGAGCAGTACTTC
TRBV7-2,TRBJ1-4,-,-,CASSLVGWQGGEKLFF,TGTGCCAGCAGCTTAGTTGGATGGCAGGGAGGTGAAAAACTGTTTTTT
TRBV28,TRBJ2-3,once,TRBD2,CASSLGLAGVRDTQYF,TGTGCCAGCAGTCTGGGACTAGCGGGAGTACGAGATACGCAGTATTTT
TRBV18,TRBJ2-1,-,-,CASSPYSGDNEQFF,TGTGCCAGCTCACCCTATAGCGGAGACAATGAGCAGTTCTTC
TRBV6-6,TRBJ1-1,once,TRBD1,CASSFRGRDTEAFF,TGTGCCAGCAGTTTCAGGGGGCGAGACACTGAAGCTTTCTTT
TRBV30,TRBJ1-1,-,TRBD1,CAWGDRGLSAFF,TGTGCCTGGGGCGACAGGGGGCTGTCGGCTTTCTTT
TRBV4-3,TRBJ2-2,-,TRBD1,CASSQVSNRGRRYTGELFF,TGCGCCAGCAGCCAAGTCTCGAACAGGGGGCGAAGGTACACCGGGGAGCTGTTTTTT
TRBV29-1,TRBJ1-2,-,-,CSVEGGQGLYGYTF,TGCAGCGTTGAGGGGGGGCAGGGACTCTATGGCTACACCTTC
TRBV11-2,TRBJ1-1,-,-,CASSLARQANTEAFF,TGTGCCAGCAGCTTAGCCCGTCAGGCGAACACTGAAGCTTTCTTT